The next 22 T cell receptor beta chains were all read from a single sample in a study of blood T cell repertoires in COVID-19. Assay used: immunoSEQ multiplex PCR; TCRdb lists only in-frame clones, some missing. The sample comprises 200,000 to 300,000 clones, about nine tenths of which are singletons, and roughly 1.6% rests with the top ten. What was sequenced was peripheral blood. All receptors come from a middle-aged woman who had recovered from COVID-19.

This clone was counted once. The chain has TRBV10-3 and TRBJ1-1, with D perhaps matching TRBD1 (5 bases). In germline, CDR1 is ENHRY, CDR2 SYGVKD. Deletions cut 1 base from V and 0 bases from J, with 9 bases between. This CDR3 spans 15 amino acids. The CDR3 nucleotides read TGTGCCATCAGTGAGTATCGGGGGATGAACACTGAAGCTTTCTTT. Protein sequence: CAISEYRGMNTEAFF.

The chain couples TRBV5-1 to TRBJ2-3; D remains ambiguous. V was pared by 2 bases and J by 3 bases, with 4 bases between. This CDR3 comprises 12 residues. CDR1 and CDR2 (germline): SGHRS, YFSETQ. Here the CDR3 reads CASSLTTDTQYF. The CDR3 nucleotides are TGCGCCAGCAGCTTAACAACAGATACGCAGTATTTT. The complete variable domain, with remaining parts taken from reference TRBV5-1 and TRBJ2-3, reads KAGVTQTPRYLIKTRGQQVTLSCSPISGHRSVSWYQQTPGQGLQFLFEYFSETQRNKGNFPGRFSGRQFSNSRSEMNVSTLELGDSALYLCASSLTTDTQYFGPGTRLTVL.

The chain combines TRBV7-8 with TRBJ1-2; D might be TRBD1 (5 bases). Trimming cost V 5 bases and J 4 bases, with 23 bases left between them. The CDR3 consists of 17 residues. Per germline, CDR1 SGHVS and CDR2 FQNEAQ. The CDR3 protein is CASSAGRFTPLGYGYTF. The CDR3 DNA is TGTGCCAGCAGCGCGGGACGGTTTACCCCCCTTGGCTATGGCTACACCTTC.

DNA of the CDR3: TGTGCTAGTGGTTTGCCCCTAGCGGGGGGGCTTGAGCAGTTCTTC. It yields the protein CASGLPLAGGLEQFF. V usage is TRBV12-5 and J usage is TRBJ2-1; 12 bases are shared with TRBD2. V lost 2 bases and J lost 9; bases outside the gene matches: 5. The CDR3 is 15 amino acids. Per the germline V gene, CDR1 is LGHNT and CDR2 is FRNRAP.

The chain carries TRBV5-5 and TRBJ1-2, with D possibly being TRBD1 (6 bases). Trimming removed 4 bases at V and 0 bases at J, with 7 bases between. The CDR3 has 13 residues. CDR1 is SGHKS, CDR2 YYEKEE, per germline (reference sequence). The CDR3 region has the DNA TGTGCCAGCAGCGGACAGTCTAACTATGGCTACACCTTC. It encodes CASSGQSNYGYTF.

The chain combines TRBV7-9 with TRBJ1-5, with D possibly TRBD1 on 5 matching bases. The V end lost 5 bases, the J end lost 1 base, and 15 bases lay between the germline ends. CDR1 and CDR2 (germline): SEHNR, FQNEAQ (reference sequence). This CDR3 region has 16 residues. CDR3 nucleotides: TGTGCCAGCAGCCTACGTGACGGGGGGAGCAATCAGCCCCAGCATTTT. Its protein is CASSLRDGGSNQPQHF.

This chain uses TRBV7-8 with TRBJ2-1, with D tentatively TRBD1 (6 bases). The V end was cut by 5 bases, the J end by 10 bases, with 15 bases between. CDR3 size: 13 residues. The germline V gene encodes CDR1 SGHVS and CDR2 FQNEAQ. CDR3 in amino acids: CASSVSRGWEQFF. CDR3 bases: TGTGCCAGCAGCGTCAGCAGGGGTTGGGAGCAGTTCTTC.

The chain has TRBV6-5 and TRBJ1-2; 8 bases align to TRBD1. The germline gives CDR1 MNHEY, CDR2 SVGAGI. The CDR3 length is 14 residues. J was trimmed by 8 bases and V by 2 bases; bases with no gene match: 7. CDR3 sequence: CASSYPGGLGGYTF. The CDR3, as DNA: TGTGCCAGCAGTTACCCAGGGGGCCTGGGGGGCTACACCTTC.

V is TRBV2 and J is TRBJ1-1; D is perhaps TRBD1 (5 bases). This CDR3 comprises 14 residues. The V end lost 5 bases, the J end lost 6 bases, and 16 bases lay between the germline ends. The V gene's germline CDR1 is SNHLY and CDR2 FYNNEI. DNA for the CDR3: TGTGCCAGCAGTTATTTCGGACGGGGGGCTGAAGCTTTCTTT. This codes for CASSYFGRGAEAFF.

This clone was picked up one time. The gene calls are TRBV2 and TRBJ2-7, with D tentatively TRBD1 (6 bases). CDR3 length: 13 residues. The germline CDR1 and CDR2 sequences are SNHLY and FYNNEI. V gave up 7 bases and J gave up 4 bases, with 14 bases separating them. CDR3 protein: CASTTGLVYEQYF. CDR3 nucleotides: TGTGCCAGCACCACAGGGCTAGTGTACGAGCAGTACTTC.

This rearrangement joins TRBV30 to TRBJ1-2; 8 nucleotides match TRBD1. The CDR3 extends over 14 amino acids. Germline-derived CDR1 and CDR2 are GTSNPN and SVGIG (reference sequence). J was trimmed by 6 bases and V by 1 base; bases with no gene match: 7. CDR3 DNA: TGTGCCTGGAGTGGGGGGCAGGGGGCGCATGGCTACACCTTC. Its translation: CAWSGGQGAHGYTF.

This clone was observed once. The V and J genes are TRBV4-3 and TRBJ2-1; 9 bases match TRBD2. Germline CDR1 and CDR2: LGHNA and YSLEER. The ends lost 4 bases at V and 5 bases at J; junction bases unmatched: 6. The CDR3 length is 15 residues. CDR3 protein: CASSRAGGRNNEQFF. The CDR3 DNA follows: TGCGCCAGCAGCCGAGCGGGGGGCCGTAACAATGAGCAGTTCTTC.

The chain employs TRBV6-4 and TRBJ1-6; 8 bases fit TRBD1. The CDR3 consists of 14 residues. Germline V gene sequence: CDR1 MRHNA, CDR2 SNTAGT. After removal of 5 bases from V and 9 bases from J, the junction contained 6 bases not matched to a gene. The CDR3 DNA reads as TGTGCCAGCAGTTTTACAGGGGGGGGTTCACCCCTCCACTTT. This codes for CASSFTGGGSPLHF.

The CDR3 region has the DNA TGTGCCAGCAGCAACCCGTATAGCTCTGGAAACACCATATATTTT. Its translation: CASSNPYSSGNTIYF. V usage is TRBV5-5 and J usage is TRBJ1-3; no clear D. V lost 4 bases and J lost 0, with 11 bases in between. Germline CDR1 and CDR2: SGHKS and YYEKEE (reference sequence). The CDR3 loop spans 15 amino acids.

The CDR3 region has the DNA TGTGCCAGCAGCGTGTGGACAGGGTCGAGTGAGCAGTTCTTC. Its translation is CASSVWTGSSEQFF. The rearrangement links TRBV9 to TRBJ2-1; 8 positions match TRBD1. Germline V gene lookup returns CDR1 SGDLS and CDR2 YYNGEE. With V trimmed by 2 bases and J by 9 bases, 7 bases remained unmatched. The CDR3 is made up of 14 amino acids.

The chain employs TRBV11-3 and TRBJ2-1; 11 bases map to TRBD1. From germline, CDR1 is SGHNT and CDR2 YENEEA. The length of the CDR3 is 16 residues. V shed 5 bases and J 7 bases; nucleotides not matched to a gene: 10. CDR3 nucleotide sequence: TGTGCCAGCAGCCCAGGACAGGGGGCACCTACGAATGAGCAGTTCTTC. It is translated as CASSPGQGAPTNEQFF.

This rearrangement joins TRBV5-6 to TRBJ1-1, with 8 bases identical to TRBD1. CDR3 size: 17 residues. V lost 4 bases, J lost 5 bases, and 16 bases stayed unmatched. The germline V gene encodes CDR1 SGHDT and CDR2 YYEEEE. CDR3 in DNA: TGTGCCAGCAGCCGAGCGTTCCAGGGGGCCAAGGGGACTGAAGCTTTCTTT. Protein sequence: CASSRAFQGAKGTEAFF. The variable domain in full, with the rest retrieved from reference TRBV5-6 and TRBJ1-1, is DAGVTQSPTHLIKTRGQQVTLRCSPKSGHDTVSWYQQALGQGPQFIFQYYEEEERQRGNFPDRFSGHQFPNYSSELNVNALLLGDSALYLCASSRAFQGAKGTEAFFGQGTRLTVV.

Only a few counts were recorded for this clone. The genes are TRBV10-3 and TRBJ1-5; D unresolved. The CDR3 has 13 residues. With 8 bases removed from V and 0 bases from J, the gap between germline ends came to 8 bases. CDR1 is ENHRY and CDR2 is SYGVKD in the germline V gene. The CDR3 DNA reads as TGTGCCATCGCAAGAGATAGCAATCAGCCCCAGCATTTT. It translates to CAIARDSNQPQHF.

The chain has TRBV7-8 and TRBJ1-1, with D possibly matching TRBD1 (5 bases). The ends were cut back, 1 base at V and 5 bases at J, with 8 bases in the middle. The CDR3 covers 13 residues. Germline assignment: CDR1 SGHVS and CDR2 FQNEAQ. The CDR3 nucleotides read TGTGCCAGCAGCTTAGACGGGGGTACTGAAGCTTTCTTT. Translation: CASSLDGGTEAFF. Filled out from reference TRBV7-8 and TRBJ1-1, the complete variable domain reads GAGVSQSPRYKVAKRGQDVALRCDPISGHVSLFWYQQALGQGPEFLTYFQNEAQLDKSGLPSDRFFAERPEGSVSTLKIQRTQQEDSAVYLCASSLDGGTEAFFGQGTRLTVV.

The rearrangement joins TRBV6-1 to TRBJ2-3; 11 bases agree with TRBD2. Trimming took 4 bases from V and 5 from J; bases not matched to a gene: 8. From germline, CDR1 is MNHNS and CDR2 SASEGT. The CDR3 sequence is 16 residues long. The CDR3 nucleotides are TGTGCCAGCAGTGGACGACTAGCGGGGCGTGGAGATACGCAGTATTTT. Its translation: CASSGRLAGRGDTQYF.

The J gene is TRBJ1-6, the V gene TRBV7-8; the D gene is possibly TRBD1 (6 bases). Deletions cut 5 bases from V and 10 bases from J, with 18 bases between. Germline values: CDR1 SGHVS, CDR2 FQNEAQ. This CDR3 contains 15 residues. The DNA for the CDR3 is TGTGCCAGCAGCCACGACCGGACAGATTCCTCACCCCTCCACTTT. Residues: CASSHDRTDSSPLHF. Combining the CDR3 with reference TRBV7-8 and TRBJ1-6 gives the whole variable domain GAGVSQSPRYKVAKRGQDVALRCDPISGHVSLFWYQQALGQGPEFLTYFQNEAQLDKSGLPSDRFFAERPEGSVSTLKIQRTQQEDSAVYLCASSHDRTDSSPLHFGNGTRLTVT.

The chain uses TRBV20-1 and TRBJ2-7; D is ambiguous. Germline assignment: CDR1 DFQATT and CDR2 SNEGSKA (reference sequence). The CDR3 is made up of 11 amino acids. Trimming took off 0 bases at V and 6 bases at J, with 6 bases between the two ends. CDR3 DNA sequence: TGCAGTGCTAGAGACCTCCGCGAGCAGTACTTC. This translates into CSARDLREQYF.